This T cell receptor beta chain was captured by sequencing in a study of glioma-infiltrating T cells. Trimming left V 5 bases short and J 5 bases short, with 17 bases between. The CDR3 consists of 15 residues. Germline CDR1 and CDR2: SGHVS and FNYEAQ. TCR alpha and beta CDR3 regions were amplified from RNA using iRepertoire nested multiplex PCR. Tissue mRNA or PBMC total RNA, 100-400 ng, went into one-step reverse transcription and amplification. From the multiplex PCR reads, TCRdb called clonotypes with MiXCR, one entry per CDR3 protein. The sample lists around 130,000 distinct CDR3 sequences, 20% to 25% seen once, with around 28% in the top ten. Study outcomes and limitations: CDR3 overlap between tissue and blood was very small. Non-neoplastic patients had below-expected tissue-blood divergence, while all gliomas exceeded expectation.

This clonotype has more than one count but fewer than ten. The antigen is not known. This chain joins TRBV7-6 and TRBJ2-3, with D possibly called TRBD1 or TRBD2 (5 bases each). Specimen: glioma tissue, nonneoplastic brain tissue, or PBMCs (not recorded which). This receptor was identified in a human donor with low-grade glioma or glioblastoma, undergoing nonglioma brain surgery, or in good health (not recorded which). CDR3 bases: TGTGCCAGCAGCCCATTGGGGGAAGGGCGAGATACGCAGTATTTT. It codes for CASSPLGEGRDTQYF.